The 6 T cell receptor beta chains in this list originate from one sample, sequenced in a study of T cell changes during pregnancy in multiple sclerosis (dated by TCRdb to between 2018 and 2020). The library came from the immunoSEQ multiplex PCR assay. TCRdb limited this immuneACCESS table to in-frame rearrangements with V and J called. A share of clones is missing; checked studies link under half to unresolved V genes, and the rest is unexplained. Across this sample there are tens of thousands of clones, with almost 95% seen only once. Together, the top ten hold 0.99% of the sample. This material consisted of peripheral blood, taken after pregnancy. These receptors all come from a female donor with multiple sclerosis, enrolled in a pregnancy study.

The chain has TRBV9 and TRBJ1-5; D gene uncertain. V was pared by 0 bases and J by 11 bases, with 12 bases between. The CDR3 covers 13 residues. Germline V lookup: CDR1 SGDLS, CDR2 YYNGEE. As DNA, the CDR3 is TGTGCCAGCAGCGTAGTCTTATCCCAGGCCCAGCATTTT. This translates into CASSVVLSQAQHF. Full variable domain (rest looked up from reference TRBV9 and TRBJ1-5): DSGVTQTPKHLITATGQRVTLRCSPRSGDLSVYWYQQSLDQGLQFLIQYYNGEERAKGNILERFSAQQFPDLHSELNLSSLELGDSALYFCASSVVLSQAQHFGDGTRLSIL.

This clone has a single count. This sequence joins TRBV4-2 and TRBJ1-2, with D possibly being TRBD1 (5 bases). Trimming removed 1 base from V and 5 bases from J, with 14 bases in between. Germline values: CDR1 LGHNA, CDR2 YNFKEQ. The CDR3 covers 15 residues. The CDR3 sequence is CASSQVNFGAYGYTF. CDR3 DNA: TGTGCCAGCAGCCAAGTCAACTTTGGGGCATATGGCTACACCTTC.

The rearrangement links TRBV11-1 to TRBJ1-2; 7 bases are shared with TRBD1. The germline V gene has CDR1 SGHAT and CDR2 FQDESV (reference sequence). With V trimmed by 2 bases and J by 7 bases, 4 bases remained unmatched. The CDR3 length is 13 residues. The CDR3 reads CASSLTGVIGYTF. The CDR3 DNA follows: TGTGCCAGCAGCTTAACAGGGGTAATTGGCTACACCTTC.

This sequence joins TRBV7-2 and TRBJ1-2; TRBD1 might be the D (5 bases). The V end was cut by 1 base, the J end by 8 bases, with 11 bases between. CDR1 and CDR2 (germline): SGHTA, FQGNSA. This CDR3 has 13 amino acids. In nucleotides, the CDR3 is TGTGCCAGCAGCTTAGGCAGGGAGGGAGGCTACACCTTC. It specifies CASSLGREGGYTF.

The genes are TRBV19 and TRBJ1-5; 11 nucleotides match TRBD1. Germline V gene data show CDR1 as LNHDA and CDR2 as SQIVND (reference sequence). The CDR3 runs 12 residues. With V trimmed by 6 bases and J by 10 bases, 2 bases remained unmatched. CDR3 bases: TGTGCCAGTAGCGGGACAGGGGGTCCCCAGCATTTT. This codes for CASSGTGGPQHF. The full variable domain, rest sourced from reference TRBV19 and TRBJ1-5, is DGGITQSPKYLFRKEGQNVTLSCEQNLNHDAMYWYRQDPGQGLRLIYYSQIVNDFQKGDIAEGYSVSREKKESFPLTVTSAQKNPTAFYLCASSGTGGPQHFGDGTRLSIL.

The chain couples TRBV7-3 to TRBJ1-6, with 7 bases lining up with TRBD1. The germline CDR1 and CDR2 sequences are SGHTA and FQGTGA. This CDR3 comprises 14 residues. Trimming removed 1 base from V and 8 bases from J; junction bases left unmatched: 2. CDR3 loop: CASSLMGQHSPLHF. The DNA for the CDR3 is TGTGCCAGCAGCTTAATGGGACAGCATTCACCCCTCCACTTT. Drawing the rest from reference TRBV7-3 and TRBJ1-6, the complete variable domain is GAGVSQTPSNKVTEKGKYVELRCDPISGHTALYWYRQSLGQGPEFLIYFQGTGAADDSGLPNDRFFAVRPEGSVSTLKIQRTERGDSAVYLCASSLMGQHSPLHFGNGTRLTVT.